The rows below give T cell receptor beta chains drawn from one sample of a study of shared clonotypes between healthy human individuals. This table comes from immunoSEQ multiplex PCR, and its TCRdb copy is limited to in-frame clones, with some not included. The table includes fewer than 850,000 clones, approximately 97% detected once. The sample taken for sequencing was naive CD8+ T cells sorted from blood. Receptor source: a man aged 30-40 years in good health. The CDR3 runs from the conserved cysteine through the conserved F or W. Fields, in order: D gene, V gene, J gene, CDR3 protein, CDR3 DNA. The D gene is left open where the match is weak.

D: .; V: TRBV7-9; J: TRBJ1-2; CDR3: CASSSYGYTF; DNA: TGTGCCAGCAGCTCCTATGGCTACACCTTC
D: .; V: TRBV5-1; J: TRBJ2-7; CDR3: CASSPDSPYEQYF; DNA: TGCGCCAGCAGCCCGGACTCCCCCTACGAGCAGTACTTC
D: .; V: TRBV7-2; J: TRBJ2-7; CDR3: CASSDSYEQYF; DNA: TGTGCCAGCAGCGACTCCTACGAGCAGTACTTC
D: TRBD1; V: TRBV10-1; J: TRBJ1-2; CDR3: CASTFKGQAPREGAGSSDYGYTF; DNA: TGCGCCAGCACCTTTAAAGGGCAGGCTCCCAGGGAGGGGGCAGGCTCTTCTGACTATGGCTACACCTTC
D: TRBD1; V: TRBV7-9; J: TRBJ2-1; CDR3: CASSSRDRTYNEQFF; DNA: TGTGCCAGCAGCTCCCGGGACAGGACCTACAATGAGCAGTTCTTC
D: TRBD1; V: TRBV19; J: TRBJ2-7; CDR3: CASSPTGGTYEQYF; DNA: TGTGCCAGTAGTCCGACAGGGGGTACCTACGAGCAGTACTTC
D: .; V: TRBV5-4; J: TRBJ2-7; CDR3: CASSQAGNSYEQYF; DNA: TGTGCCAGCAGCCAAGCCGGGAACTCCTACGAGCAGTACTTC
D: TRBD2; V: TRBV6-1; J: TRBJ2-5; CDR3: CASSDFAGEEETQYF; DNA: TGTGCCAGCAGTGATTTCGCGGGAGAAGAAGAGACCCAGTACTTC
D: .; V: TRBV7-7; J: TRBJ2-5; CDR3: CASSQNRFQETQYF; DNA: TGTGCCAGCAGCCAAAACAGGTTTCAAGAGACCCAGTACTTC
D: .; V: TRBV2; J: TRBJ1-2; CDR3: CASSDWGAGYTF; DNA: TGTGCCAGCAGTGACTGGGGCGCGGGCTACACCTTC
D: TRBD1; V: TRBV7-2; J: TRBJ1-1; CDR3: CASRNSGTGAPEAFF; DNA: TGTGCCAGCAGGAACTCCGGGACAGGGGCGCCTGAAGCTTTCTTT
D: .; V: TRBV29-1; J: TRBJ2-5; CDR3: CSVDSVQGGSGETQYF; DNA: TGCAGCGTTGATTCGGTCCAGGGGGGGAGCGGAGAGACCCAGTACTTC
D: .; V: TRBV7-9; J: TRBJ2-3; CDR3: CASSLADLGYTQYF; DNA: TGTGCCAGCAGCTTAGCGGACCTGGGGTATACGCAGTATTTT
D: .; V: TRBV18; J: TRBJ2-1; CDR3: CASTTAQENEQFF; DNA: TGTGCCAGCACCACCGCGCAAGAAAATGAGCAGTTCTTC
D: .; V: TRBV14; J: TRBJ2-1; CDR3: CASSQGLYNEQFF; DNA: TGTGCCAGCAGCCAAGGACTATACAATGAGCAGTTCTTC
D: .; V: TRBV25-1; J: TRBJ2-3; CDR3: CASSELGADTQYF; DNA: TGTGCCAGCAGTGAGCTGGGGGCAGATACGCAGTATTTT
D: .; V: TRBV29-1; J: TRBJ1-2; CDR3: CSVLFYGYTF; DNA: TGCAGCGTTCTCTTCTATGGCTACACCTTC